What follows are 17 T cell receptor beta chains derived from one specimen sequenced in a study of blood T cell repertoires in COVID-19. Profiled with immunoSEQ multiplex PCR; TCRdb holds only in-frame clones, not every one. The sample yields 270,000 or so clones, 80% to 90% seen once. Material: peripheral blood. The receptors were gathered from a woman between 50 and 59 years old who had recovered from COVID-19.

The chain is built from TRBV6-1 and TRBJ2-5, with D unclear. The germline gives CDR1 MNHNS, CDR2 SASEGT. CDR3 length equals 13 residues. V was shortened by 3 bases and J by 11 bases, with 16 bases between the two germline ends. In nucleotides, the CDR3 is TGTGCCAGCAGTGATTTGCCCTCTTTTAGTCAGTACTTC. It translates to CASSDLPSFSQYF.

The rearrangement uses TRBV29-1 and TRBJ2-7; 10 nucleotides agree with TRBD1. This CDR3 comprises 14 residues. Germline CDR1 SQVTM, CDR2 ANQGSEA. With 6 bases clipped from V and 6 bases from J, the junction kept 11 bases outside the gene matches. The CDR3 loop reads CSVYRGQGKGEQYF. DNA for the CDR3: TGCAGCGTCTACAGGGGACAGGGGAAGGGCGAGCAGTACTTC.

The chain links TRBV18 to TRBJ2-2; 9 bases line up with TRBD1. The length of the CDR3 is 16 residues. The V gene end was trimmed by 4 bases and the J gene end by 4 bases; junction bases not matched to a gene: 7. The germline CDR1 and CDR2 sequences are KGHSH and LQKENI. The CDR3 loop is CASSRTTGGVTGELFF. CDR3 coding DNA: TGTGCCAGCTCACGAACCACAGGGGGCGTCACCGGGGAGCTGTTTTTT.

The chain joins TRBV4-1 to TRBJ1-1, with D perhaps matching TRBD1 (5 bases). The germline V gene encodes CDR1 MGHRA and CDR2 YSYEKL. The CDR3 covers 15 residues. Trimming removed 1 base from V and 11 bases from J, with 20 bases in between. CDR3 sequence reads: CASSQGLVLGRYAFF. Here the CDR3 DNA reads TGCGCCAGCAGCCAAGGATTAGTCTTGGGGCGGTATGCTTTCTTT.

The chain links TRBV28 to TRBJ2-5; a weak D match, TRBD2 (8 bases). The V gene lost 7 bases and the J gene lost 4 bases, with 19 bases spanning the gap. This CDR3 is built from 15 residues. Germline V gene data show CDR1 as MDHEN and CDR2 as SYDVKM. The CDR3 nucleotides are TGTGCCAGCACCTCAGGGGGGACTAGTCGAGAGACCCAGTACTTC. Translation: CASTSGGTSRETQYF.

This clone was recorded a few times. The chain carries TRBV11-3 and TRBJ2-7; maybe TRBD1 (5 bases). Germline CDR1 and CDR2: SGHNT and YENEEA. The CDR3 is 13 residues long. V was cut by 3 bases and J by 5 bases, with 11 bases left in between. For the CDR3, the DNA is TGTGCCAGCAGCTTGCAGGGTTGGGACGAGCAGTACTTC. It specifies CASSLQGWDEQYF.

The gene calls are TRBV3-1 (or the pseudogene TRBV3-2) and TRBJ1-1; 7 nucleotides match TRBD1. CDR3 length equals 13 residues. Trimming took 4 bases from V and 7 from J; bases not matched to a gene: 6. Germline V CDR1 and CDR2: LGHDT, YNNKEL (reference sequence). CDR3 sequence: CASSPSRTGEAFF. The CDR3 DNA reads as TGTGCCAGCAGCCCTTCCAGGACAGGTGAAGCTTTCTTT.

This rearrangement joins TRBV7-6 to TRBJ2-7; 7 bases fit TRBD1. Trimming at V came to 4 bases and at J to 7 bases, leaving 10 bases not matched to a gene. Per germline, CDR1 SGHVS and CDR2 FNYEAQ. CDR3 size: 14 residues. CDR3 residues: CASSSRQDRMEQYF. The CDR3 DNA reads TGTGCCAGCAGCTCGCGCCAGGACAGGATGGAGCAGTACTTC.

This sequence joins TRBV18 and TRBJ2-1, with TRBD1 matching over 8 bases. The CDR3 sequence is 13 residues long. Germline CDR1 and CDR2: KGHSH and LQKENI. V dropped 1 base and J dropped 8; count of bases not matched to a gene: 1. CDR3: CASSPQTGDEQFF. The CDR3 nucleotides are TGTGCCAGCTCACCACAGACAGGGGATGAGCAGTTCTTC.

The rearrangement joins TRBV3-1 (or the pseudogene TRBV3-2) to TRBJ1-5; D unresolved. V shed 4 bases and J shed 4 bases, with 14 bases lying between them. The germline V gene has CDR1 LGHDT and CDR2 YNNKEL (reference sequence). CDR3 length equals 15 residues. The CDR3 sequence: CASSPKSRGNQPQHF. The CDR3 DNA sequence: TGTGCCAGCAGCCCGAAATCCCGGGGTAATCAGCCCCAGCATTTT.

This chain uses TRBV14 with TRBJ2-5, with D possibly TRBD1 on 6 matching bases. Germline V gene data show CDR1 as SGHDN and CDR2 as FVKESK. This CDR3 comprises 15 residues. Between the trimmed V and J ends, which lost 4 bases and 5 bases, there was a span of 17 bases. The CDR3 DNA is TGTGCCAGCAGCCCGCCGGGACAAGACTATGAGACCCAGTACTTC. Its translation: CASSPPGQDYETQYF.

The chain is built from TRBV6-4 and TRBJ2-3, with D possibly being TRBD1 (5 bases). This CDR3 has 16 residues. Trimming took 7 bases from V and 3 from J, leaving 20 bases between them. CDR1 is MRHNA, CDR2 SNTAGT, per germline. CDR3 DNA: TGTGCCAGCAAGCGCCGCAGGGCTTGGGGTACAGATACGCAGTATTTT. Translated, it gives CASKRRRAWGTDTQYF.

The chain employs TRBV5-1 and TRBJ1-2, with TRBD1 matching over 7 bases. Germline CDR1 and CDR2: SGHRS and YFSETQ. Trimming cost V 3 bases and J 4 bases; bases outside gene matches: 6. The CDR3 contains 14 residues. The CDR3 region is CASSYGTAFYGYTF. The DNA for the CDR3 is TGCGCCAGCAGCTATGGGACAGCCTTCTATGGCTACACCTTC.

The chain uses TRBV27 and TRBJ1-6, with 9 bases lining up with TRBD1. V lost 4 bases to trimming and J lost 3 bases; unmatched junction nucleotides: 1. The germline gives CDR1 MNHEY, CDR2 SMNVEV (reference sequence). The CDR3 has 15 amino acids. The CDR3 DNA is TGTGCCAGCAGTTCGGACAGGGGCTATAATTCACCCCTCCACTTT. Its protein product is CASSSDRGYNSPLHF.

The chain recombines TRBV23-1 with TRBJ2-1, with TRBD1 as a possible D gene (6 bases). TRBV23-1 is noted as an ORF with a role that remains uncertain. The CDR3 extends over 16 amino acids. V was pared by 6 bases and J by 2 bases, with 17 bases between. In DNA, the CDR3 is TGCGCCAGCAGCATCCTGAGAGGGGGTCCCTACAATGAGCAGTTCTTC. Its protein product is CASSILRGGPYNEQFF.

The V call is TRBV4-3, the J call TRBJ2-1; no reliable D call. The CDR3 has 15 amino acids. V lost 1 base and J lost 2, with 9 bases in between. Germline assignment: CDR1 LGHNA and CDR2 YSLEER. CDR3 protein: CASSQVGGTYNEQFF. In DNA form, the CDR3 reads TGCGCCAGCAGCCAAGTTGGCGGTACCTACAATGAGCAGTTCTTC.

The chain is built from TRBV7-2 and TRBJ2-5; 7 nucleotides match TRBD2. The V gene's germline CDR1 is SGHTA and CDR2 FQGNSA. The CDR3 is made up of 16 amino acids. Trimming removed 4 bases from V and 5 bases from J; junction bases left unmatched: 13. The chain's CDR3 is CASSSGGSGSWETQYF. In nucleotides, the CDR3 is TGTGCCAGCAGCTCCGGAGGTAGCGGGTCTTGGGAGACCCAGTACTTC.